A selection of T cell receptor beta chains follows, all from one sample in a study of T-cell reconstitution after alpha-beta-depleted transplantation in children. TCRdb recomputed calls from the PCR reads with MiXCR, one row per CDR3 protein. The table records around 960,000 distinct CDR3 sequences, about 29% of them present only once. Sample: PBMCs, mostly from graft donor cells, taken 360 days after TCRalphabeta/CD19-depleted stem cell transplant. The receptors derive from a boy less than two years old who had a stem cell transplant for SCID, so the T cells may come from the graft donor. Both conserved end residues are part of each CDR3. D genes are given only for firm matches. Clone size is given for some rows only: seen once, a few or many times, or a class if the clone is expanded.

TRBV12-3/TRBV12-4,TRBJ1-5,16,.,.,CASSPRGPGRNQPQHF,TGTGCCAGCAGTCCCCGAGGACCCGGACGGAATCAGCCCCAGCATTTT
TRBV14,TRBJ2-3,16,.,.,CASSQDAHYSTDTQYF,TGTGCCAGCAGCCAAGATGCCCACTACAGCACAGATACGCAGTATTTT
TRBV5-1,TRBJ2-3,15,.,TRBD1,CASSKVGTGGDTQYF,TGCGCCAGCAGCAAGGTGGGGACAGGAGGAGATACGCAGTATTTT
TRBV7-3,TRBJ2-5,15,.,TRBD2,CASSQSSGGAETQYF,TGTGCCAGCAGCCAGTCTAGCGGGGGGGCGGAGACCCAGTACTTC
TRBV20-1,TRBJ2-3,17,.,TRBD2,CSAQPGLAGGSTDTQYF,TGCAGTGCCCAACCGGGACTAGCGGGGGGGAGCACAGATACGCAGTATTTT
TRBV20-1,TRBJ2-7,12,.,.,CSANPEGYEQYF,TGCAGTGCTAACCCGGAGGGGTACGAGCAGTACTTC
TRBV4-2,TRBJ2-4,14,.,.,CARSLGLVKNIQYF,TGTGCCAGGAGCCTCGGGCTAGTCAAAAACATTCAGTACTTC
TRBV9,TRBJ2-3,14,.,.,CASNGMRWTDTQYF,TGTGCCAGCAACGGGATGAGGTGGACAGATACGCAGTATTTT
TRBV28,TRBJ1-1,14,.,.,CASTVGGEDTEAFF,TGTGCCAGCACCGTAGGAGGGGAAGACACTGAAGCTTTCTTT
TRBV3-1,TRBJ2-5,14,.,.,CASTPGTHQETQYF,TGTGCCAGCACCCCGGGGACTCATCAAGAGACCCAGTACTTC
TRBV19,TRBJ1-5,14,few,.,CASSLPLGAEPQHF,TGTGCCAGTAGTCTCCCGCTTGGAGCAGAGCCCCAGCATTTT
TRBV27,TRBJ2-1,15,.,.,CASSLGQGNGNEQFF,TGTGCCAGCAGTTTAGGGCAGGGGAATGGGAATGAGCAGTTCTTC
TRBV20-1,TRBJ2-5,14,.,.,CSGDRWVAQETQYF,TGCAGTGGTGATCGTTGGGTGGCCCAAGAGACCCAGTACTTC
TRBV20-1,TRBJ2-5,12,.,.,CSAMEVRETQYF,TGCAGTGCTATGGAAGTGCGGGAGACCCAGTACTTC
TRBV4-2,TRBJ2-2,16,many,TRBD2,CASSQPPSGDTGELFF,TGTGCCAGCAGCCAACCACCTAGCGGGGACACCGGGGAGCTGTTTTTT
TRBV29-1,TRBJ1-1,13,.,.,CSVQRVGGTEAFF,TGCAGCGTCCAACGGGTGGGTGGGACTGAAGCTTTCTTT
TRBV7-3,TRBJ1-1,16,.,.,CASSPRQKLLNTEAFF,TGTGCCAGCAGCCCCCGACAGAAATTACTGAACACTGAAGCTTTCTTT
TRBV12-3/TRBV12-4,TRBJ2-7,16,few,.,CASSFNSWDFSYEQYF,TGTGCCAGCAGTTTCAATTCATGGGACTTCTCCTACGAGCAGTACTTC
TRBV24-1,TRBJ2-1,13,.,.,CATSDPPREWQFF,TGTGCCACCAGTGACCCCCCCAGGGAATGGCAGTTCTTC
TRBV30,TRBJ2-1,12,.,.,CAWSVTAREQFF,TGTGCCTGGAGTGTTACGGCCCGTGAGCAGTTCTTC
TRBV20-1,TRBJ2-1,16,few,.,CSARGRRGSLYNEQFF,TGCAGTGCTAGGGGCCGTAGAGGGTCACTTTACAATGAGCAGTTCTTC
TRBV19,TRBJ2-7,14,few,.,CASSIDLGTYEQYF,TGTGCCAGTAGTATTGACTTGGGGACGTACGAGCAGTACTTC
TRBV18,TRBJ2-7,15,few,.,CASSPPGRSIYEQYF,TGTGCCAGCTCACCACCGGGACGAAGCATCTACGAGCAGTACTTC
TRBV2,TRBJ2-7,13,.,.,CASKVLGSYEQYF,TGTGCCAGCAAGGTGTTAGGCTCCTACGAGCAGTACTTC
TRBV4-1,TRBJ1-1,16,.,.,CASSRGDTPSGTEAFF,TGCGCCAGCAGCCGGGGGGACACGCCATCGGGGACTGAAGCTTTCTTT
TRBV9,TRBJ2-1,16,few,.,CASSVFGDGTYNEQFF,TGTGCCAGCAGCGTATTCGGCGACGGGACCTACAATGAGCAGTTCTTC
TRBV28,TRBJ2-3,15,.,TRBD1,CASSFQGQGTDTQYF,TGTGCCAGCAGTTTCCAGGGACAGGGTACAGATACGCAGTATTTT
TRBV7-8,TRBJ2-1,16,.,.,CASGGGGPLDYNEQFF,TGTGCCAGCGGAGGTGGCGGGCCCCTGGACTACAATGAGCAGTTCTTC
TRBV25-1,TRBJ2-7,14,.,.,CARENRVRSYEQYF,TGTGCCAGAGAGAACAGGGTCAGGAGTTACGAGCAGTACTTC